Each of the 28 T cell receptor beta chains below was sequenced from the same sample in a study of technical replicates of blood from a handful of donors. Method: immunoSEQ multiplex PCR; TCRdb's copy keeps in-frame clones and lacks some. The sample holds under 90,000 clones, 93% seen once. The sequenced sample was T cells isolated from PBMCs. These receptors were taken from a human donor in good health.

The chain links TRBV7-9 to TRBJ2-1; D is possibly TRBD2 (6 bases). Germline V gene lookup returns CDR1 SEHNR and CDR2 FQNEAQ (reference sequence). CDR3 length: 15 residues. V was shortened by 6 bases and J by 2 bases, with 14 bases between the two germline ends. This chain's CDR3 is CASRAGSAAYNEQFF. The CDR3 DNA reads TGTGCCAGCAGAGCCGGGAGCGCAGCCTACAATGAGCAGTTCTTC.

This chain uses TRBV2 with TRBJ1-5; D is unclear. V was clipped by 3 bases and J by 6 bases, with 15 bases between them. The germline V gene encodes CDR1 SNHLY and CDR2 FYNNEI. This CDR3 contains 15 residues. The CDR3: CASSDKVLGAQPQHF. Written as DNA, the CDR3 is TGTGCCAGCAGTGATAAAGTTCTCGGAGCTCAGCCCCAGCATTTT. Based on the CDR3 plus reference TRBV2 and TRBJ1-5, the full variable domain is EPEVTQTPSHQVTQMGQEVILRCVPISNHLYFYWYRQILGQKVEFLVSFYNNEISEKSEIFDDQFSVERPDGSNFTLKIRSTKLEDSAMYFCASSDKVLGAQPQHFGDGTRLSIL.

The chain joins TRBV2 to TRBJ1-1; D remains unclear. The V gene's germline CDR1 is SNHLY and CDR2 FYNNEI. Trimming pared 3 bases from V and 10 bases from J, leaving 15 bases between. CDR3 length equals 13 residues. The CDR3 DNA sequence: TGTGCCAGCAGTGACGGGAGGAGGACTAGAGCTTTCTTT. Amino acid sequence: CASSDGRRTRAFF.

V and J are TRBV25-1 and TRBJ2-7; D is perhaps TRBD2 (5 bases). The CDR3 runs to 14 residues. The V end lost 3 bases, the J end lost 0 bases, and 9 bases lay between the germline ends. Per the germline V gene, CDR1 is MGHDK and CDR2 is SYGVNS. The CDR3 DNA follows: TGTGCCAGCAGTGACCCCGGGATCTCCTACGAGCAGTACTTC. It translates to CASSDPGISYEQYF.

The V call is TRBV9, the J call TRBJ2-2, with 11 positions matching TRBD2. The CDR3 consists of 15 residues. Unmatched junction bases numbered 3, after V lost 4 bases and J lost 4 bases. Germline CDR1 is SGDLS and CDR2 is YYNGEE. CDR3 region: CASSPGTSGTGELFF. DNA for the CDR3: TGTGCCAGCAGCCCCGGGACTAGCGGCACCGGGGAGCTGTTTTTT. The whole variable domain, filled in from reference TRBV9 and TRBJ2-2, reads DSGVTQTPKHLITATGQRVTLRCSPRSGDLSVYWYQQSLDQGLQFLIQYYNGEERAKGNILERFSAQQFPDLHSELNLSSLELGDSALYFCASSPGTSGTGELFFGEGSRLTVL.

This clone was seen a few times. This rearrangement joins TRBV2 to TRBJ1-1; TRBD1 matches at 7 bases. V was pared by 5 bases and J by 10 bases, with 4 bases of the junction left unmatched. The germline V gene encodes CDR1 SNHLY and CDR2 FYNNEI. This CDR3 has 11 amino acids. This chain's CDR3 is CASSYYRGAFF. The CDR3 DNA reads as TGTGCCAGCAGTTACTACAGGGGAGCTTTCTTT.

The rearrangement links TRBV5-1 to TRBJ1-3; TRBD1 agrees at 10 bases. The junction had 10 bases not matched to a gene; V was cut back by 4 bases and J by 6 bases. Looked up from germline, CDR1 is SGHRS and CDR2 is YFSETQ. This CDR3 contains 16 residues. The CDR3 spells CASSIEPGTGVNTIYF. DNA for the CDR3: TGCGCCAGCAGCATAGAACCCGGGACAGGGGTAAACACCATATATTTT.

The chain employs TRBV19 and TRBJ2-7, with D perhaps matching TRBD2 (6 bases). The CDR3 contains 13 residues. V lost 4 bases, J lost 3 bases, and 10 bases lay in between. Germline loops: CDR1 LNHDA, CDR2 SQIVND (reference sequence). This chain's CDR3 is CASSNVRDYEQYF. The CDR3 DNA reads TGTGCCAGTAGTAATGTGCGGGACTACGAGCAGTACTTC.

The rearrangement uses TRBV5-1 and TRBJ2-1; 7 bases map to TRBD1. The CDR3 extends over 19 amino acids. V shed 1 base, J shed 0 bases, and the junction held 13 bases outside the gene matches. Germline loops: CDR1 SGHRS, CDR2 YFSETQ. CDR3 nucleotide sequence: TGCGCCAGCAGCTTGCCAGGGGGTGTCCAAACCACCTCCTACAATGAGCAGTTCTTC. Translation: CASSLPGGVQTTSYNEQFF.

The chain links TRBV4-1 to TRBJ2-5; TRBD1 might be the D (6 bases). Germline V lookup: CDR1 MGHRA, CDR2 YSYEKL. V was trimmed by 1 base and J by 5 bases, leaving 11 bases between them. The CDR3 is 14 residues long. CDR3 amino acids: CASSQGAGVETQYF. In DNA, the CDR3 is TGCGCCAGCAGCCAAGGGGCAGGGGTGGAGACCCAGTACTTC.

The chain couples TRBV27 to TRBJ2-5; D might be TRBD2 (6 bases). Germline V gives CDR1 MNHEY, CDR2 SMNVEV (reference sequence). The V and J ends lost 4 bases and 5 bases respectively, with 11 bases between them. This CDR3 region has 13 residues. This CDR3 reads CASSSRDSETQYF. For the CDR3, the DNA is TGTGCCAGCAGTTCACGGGACTCGGAGACCCAGTACTTC.

The chain recombines TRBV7-8 with TRBJ1-2; 7 bases line up with TRBD1. Losses at the gene ends were 1 base for V and 3 bases for J; bases not matched to a gene: 8. The CDR3 runs to 16 residues. The germline CDR1 and CDR2 sequences are SGHVS and FQNEAQ. In nucleotides, the CDR3 is TGTGCCAGCAGCTTAGTCAGGGACAGTTTCTACTATGGCTACACCTTC. It is translated as CASSLVRDSFYYGYTF.

V and J are TRBV21-1 and TRBJ2-4; TRBD1, the table's D call, was not compared with the DNA. TRBV21-1 is classified as a pseudogene. The CDR3 consists of 15 residues. CDR3 nucleotides: TGTGCCAGCAGCGGAAAGGGGGTTCCCAAAAACATTCAGTACTTC. Translating it yields CASSGKGVPKNIQYF.

The J gene is TRBJ2-5, the V gene TRBV15, with D possibly being TRBD1 (6 bases). This CDR3 contains 15 residues. CDR1 is LNHNV, CDR2 YYDKDF, per germline (reference sequence). V was cut by 5 bases and J by 1 base, with 14 bases left in between. The CDR3 sequence is CATSSHSGVQETQYF. Here the CDR3 DNA reads TGTGCCACCAGCTCTCATTCAGGGGTCCAAGAGACCCAGTACTTC.

The rearrangement uses TRBV5-1 and TRBJ2-7, with 8 positions matching TRBD1. J gave up 0 bases and V 2 bases, and 7 bases lay outside the gene matches. Germline V gene lookup returns CDR1 SGHRS and CDR2 YFSETQ. There are 16 residues in the CDR3. The CDR3: CASSLNPDRASYEQYF. CDR3 nucleotide sequence: TGCGCCAGCAGCTTAAATCCGGACAGGGCCTCCTACGAGCAGTACTTC. The full variable domain, its missing parts supplied by reference TRBV5-1 and TRBJ2-7, is KAGVTQTPRYLIKTRGQQVTLSCSPISGHRSVSWYQQTPGQGLQFLFEYFSETQRNKGNFPGRFSGRQFSNSRSEMNVSTLELGDSALYLCASSLNPDRASYEQYFGPGTRLTVT.

The CDR3 region is CSVEDSSKQGRSYNEQFF. In DNA form, the CDR3 reads TGCAGCGTTGAAGATAGCAGCAAACAGGGCCGCTCCTACAATGAGCAGTTCTTC. The chain carries TRBV29-1 and TRBJ2-1; a possible D gene is TRBD1 (6 bases). Trimming shortened V by 0 bases and J by 0 bases, and 18 bases separated the two germline ends. The length of the CDR3 is 18 residues. The germline V gene has CDR1 SQVTM and CDR2 ANQGSEA.

This clone has just one count. V gene TRBV29-1 combines with J gene TRBJ2-7; a possible D gene is TRBD1 (6 bases). CDR3 length: 13 residues. Germline CDR1 reads SQVTM; CDR2 reads ANQGSEA. V lost 3 bases to trimming and J lost 8 bases, with 17 bases between them. The CDR3 is CSVEPGQGSQQYF. In DNA, the CDR3 is TGCAGCGTTGAGCCGGGACAAGGGAGCCAGCAGTACTTC.

The V call is TRBV5-1, the J call TRBJ1-1; possibly TRBD1 for D (6 bases). V lost 0 bases and J lost 3, with 15 bases in between. CDR3 size: 16 residues. From germline, CDR1 is SGHRS and CDR2 YFSETQ. The CDR3 protein is CASSLEWGPPDTEAFF. The CDR3 nucleotides are TGCGCCAGCAGCTTGGAATGGGGGCCCCCGGACACTGAAGCTTTCTTT.

J is TRBJ1-5 and V is TRBV23-1; a weak D match, TRBD1 (5 bases). TRBV23-1 is classed as an ORF, of uncertain function. The CDR3 consists of 18 residues. V was cut by 2 bases and J by 3 bases, with 20 bases left in between. The CDR3 DNA is TGCGCCAGCAGTCAAGTTTGGGGGGGAGAGCGATTCAATCAGCCCCAGCATTTT. Translation gives CASSQVWGGERFNQPQHF.

This clone was counted a single time. This chain's CDR3 is CASSLAGGRYGYTF. CDR3 DNA sequence: TGTGCCAGCAGCTTAGCGGGGGGAAGGTATGGCTACACCTTC. The rearrangement links TRBV7-2 to TRBJ1-2; D is possibly TRBD1 (5 bases). In germline, CDR1 is SGHTA, CDR2 FQGNSA. This CDR3 is built from 14 residues. The ends were cut back, 0 bases at V and 5 bases at J, with 10 bases in the middle. Complete variable domain (other parts from reference TRBV7-2 and TRBJ1-2): GAGVSQSPSNKVTEKGKDVELRCDPISGHTALYWYRQSLGQGLEFLIYFQGNSAPDKSGLPSDRFSAERTGGSVSTLTIQRTQQEDSAVYLCASSLAGGRYGYTFGSGTRLTVV.

The sample holds a few counts of this clone. The rearrangement uses TRBV6-6 and TRBJ1-2; 9 bases are shared with TRBD1. Germline-derived CDR1 and CDR2 are MNHNY and SVGAGI (reference sequence). V lost 5 bases and J lost 5; bases outside the gene matches: 6. This CDR3 has 14 residues. CDR3 coding DNA: TGTGCCAGCAGTCGACAGGGGGGAAGATATGGCTACACCTTC. Translating it yields CASSRQGGRYGYTF.

The chain joins TRBV10-3 to TRBJ2-5, with D possibly being TRBD2 (7 bases). In germline, CDR1 is ENHRY, CDR2 SYGVKD. The length of the CDR3 is 15 residues. V lost 8 bases and J lost 6, with 22 bases in between. The CDR3 nucleotides read TGTGCCATCTCCTTCGGGGGGAGACAGGACAAGACCCAGTACTTC. The encoded protein is CAISFGGRQDKTQYF.

The chain combines TRBV7-9 with TRBJ2-7, with 9 bases matching TRBD1. V lost 5 bases, J lost 0 bases, and 17 bases stayed unmatched. CDR3 length: 19 residues. Germline V gene lookup returns CDR1 SEHNR and CDR2 FQNEAQ (reference sequence). The CDR3 coding sequence is TGTGCCAGCAGCCAAGATGGAGGGACAGGGAAGGGAAGCTCCTACGAGCAGTACTTC. Translation: CASSQDGGTGKGSSYEQYF. The full variable domain, with the rest looked up from reference TRBV7-9 and TRBJ2-7, is DTGVSQNPRHKITKRGQNVTFRCDPISEHNRLYWYRQTLGQGPEFLTYFQNEAQLEKSRLLSDRFSAERPKGSFSTLEIQRTEQGDSAMYLCASSQDGGTGKGSSYEQYFGPGTRLTVT.

The genes are TRBV6-1 and TRBJ1-2; 7 nucleotides align to TRBD1. Germline CDR1 and CDR2: MNHNS and SASEGT. After removal of 4 bases from V and 4 bases from J, the junction contained 6 bases not matched to a gene. This CDR3 is 14 amino acids long. CDR3 DNA: TGTGCCAGCAGTGCCCCAGGGACAGCCTATGGCTACACCTTC. Translation gives CASSAPGTAYGYTF.

The chain is built from TRBV5-6 and TRBJ2-7; TRBD1 agrees at 7 bases. CDR1 is SGHDT and CDR2 is YYEEEE in the germline V gene. The CDR3 has 13 residues. The V segment lost 2 bases and the J segment 3 bases; nucleotides outside the gene matches: 2. CDR3 DNA sequence: TGTGCCAGCAGCTTACAGGGGAACTACGAGCAGTACTTC. This translates into CASSLQGNYEQYF.

This sequence joins TRBV27 and TRBJ2-7; D is possibly TRBD1 (6 bases). Trimming left V 4 bases short and J 2 bases short, with 15 bases between. CDR3 size: 15 residues. Looked up from germline, CDR1 is MNHEY and CDR2 is SMNVEV (reference sequence). CDR3 sequence reads: CASSSYRVVTYEQYF. CDR3 nucleotides: TGTGCCAGCAGTTCATACAGGGTCGTAACCTACGAGCAGTACTTC.

This clone was counted a few times. The V and J genes are TRBV7-9 and TRBJ1-1; 7 positions match TRBD1. V was pared by 5 bases and J by 5 bases, with 8 bases of the junction left unmatched. Germline CDR1 reads SEHNR; CDR2 reads FQNEAQ (reference sequence). The CDR3 is 14 amino acids. CDR3 protein: CASSPEGAGTEAFF. CDR3 DNA: TGTGCCAGCAGCCCCGAGGGGGCGGGAACTGAAGCTTTCTTT.

This clone was detected only once. The rearrangement links TRBV11-2 to TRBJ1-4; weak D call: TRBD1 (6 bases). The V end was cut by 2 bases, the J end by 11 bases, with 21 bases between. CDR1 is SGHAT and CDR2 is FQNNGV in the germline V gene. This CDR3 region has 16 residues. The CDR3 is CASSLYGETDRGKLFF. The CDR3 region has the DNA TGTGCCAGCAGCTTATATGGAGAAACGGACAGAGGGAAACTGTTTTTT.